One and the same sample provided the 23 T cell receptor beta chains below, sequenced in a study of shared clonotypes between healthy human individuals. Some clones are missing from TCRdb's copy, which holds only in-frame ones; the method was immunoSEQ multiplex PCR. The profile shows 550,000 to 850,000 clones, over 60% of them singletons. Sample: memory CD4+ T cells sorted from blood. Stated subset: CD45RA-negative fraction. Every receptor here comes from a woman aged 30 to 39 in good health.

The chain employs TRBV9 and TRBJ1-6, with D tentatively TRBD1 (5 bases). Trimming shortened V by 3 bases and J by 11 bases, and 12 bases separated the two germline ends. Germline CDR1 and CDR2: SGDLS and YYNGEE. The CDR3 contains 13 residues. CDR3 in DNA: TGTGCCAGCAGCGCCCGGGACGGCACACCCCTCCACTTT. Amino acid sequence: CASSARDGTPLHF.

The chain uses TRBV5-5 and TRBJ1-3, with 7 bases fitting TRBD1. The CDR3 is made up of 14 amino acids. Per the germline V gene, CDR1 is SGHKS and CDR2 is YYEKEE (reference sequence). Losses at the gene ends were 6 bases for V and 2 bases for J; bases not matched to a gene: 5. CDR3 in DNA: TGTGCCAGCAACGACAGGGTCGCTGGAAACACCATATATTTT. Its protein product is CASNDRVAGNTIYF.

The J gene is TRBJ1-2, the V gene TRBV5-1, with 9 positions matching TRBD1. Germline CDR1 SGHRS, CDR2 YFSETQ. This CDR3 is 16 amino acids long. V trimming: 0 bases; J trimming: 4 bases; junction bases outside the gene matches: 7. Here the CDR3 reads CASSLGDRDGTYGYTF. CDR3 in DNA: TGCGCCAGCAGCTTGGGGGACAGGGATGGCACCTATGGCTACACCTTC.

J is TRBJ2-7 and V is TRBV9, with D unresolved. Germline V gives CDR1 SGDLS, CDR2 YYNGEE. V lost 4 bases and J 0 bases, leaving 14 bases between the germline ends. The CDR3 is 15 amino acids. The chain's CDR3 is CASSPSDASSYEQYF. CDR3 in DNA: TGTGCCAGCAGCCCGTCGGACGCTTCCTCCTACGAGCAGTACTTC.

This clone was found a few times. The rearrangement links TRBV5-4 to TRBJ1-1, with 12 bases identical to TRBD1. CDR3 length equals 14 residues. After removal of 4 bases from V and 11 bases from J, the junction contained 9 bases not matched to a gene. CDR1 and CDR2 (germline): SGHNT, YYREEE (reference sequence). The CDR3 region is CASSPPGQGARAFF. CDR3 bases: TGTGCCAGCAGCCCACCGGGACAGGGGGCGAGGGCTTTCTTT.

The rearrangement uses TRBV7-6 and TRBJ2-7; no clear D. Germline V gene sequence: CDR1 SGHVS, CDR2 FNYEAQ. The CDR3 length is 14 residues. V dropped 4 bases and J dropped 6 bases, with 16 bases sitting between them. The CDR3, as DNA: TGTGCCAGCAGCTCCCCCTCTATTTCGAGCGAGCAGTACTTC. Translation gives CASSSPSISSEQYF.

The rearrangement joins TRBV6-1 to TRBJ1-6, with a possible D match to TRBD1 (6 bases). CDR3 length: 15 residues. In germline, CDR1 is MNHNS, CDR2 SASEGT. V lost 5 bases to trimming and J lost 8 bases, with 16 bases between them. The DNA for the CDR3 is TGTGCCAGCAGTAACCTACAGGGTAGTTATTCACCCCTCCACTTT. Protein product: CASSNLQGSYSPLHF.

This clone was counted only a few times. This sequence joins TRBV4-1 and TRBJ2-1; 12 positions agree with TRBD2. From germline, CDR1 is MGHRA and CDR2 YSYEKL. V lost 6 bases and J lost 12; bases outside the gene matches: 12. There are 15 residues in the CDR3. CDR3 region: CASREGLAGPGGQFF. CDR3 nucleotide sequence: TGCGCCAGCAGAGAGGGACTAGCGGGTCCCGGCGGGCAGTTCTTC.

The chain recombines TRBV7-2 with TRBJ2-7, with D maybe TRBD2 (6 bases). The germline V gene encodes CDR1 SGHTA and CDR2 FQGNSA. The CDR3 is 15 residues long. Trimming left V 5 bases short and J 5 bases short, with 19 bases between. CDR3 region: CASSLVGGVVHEQYF. In DNA, the CDR3 is TGTGCCAGCAGCCTGGTCGGGGGAGTAGTCCACGAGCAGTACTTC.

This clone was counted once. The V call is TRBV19, the J call TRBJ2-5; a weak D match, TRBD1 (6 bases). V gave up 5 bases and J gave up 1 base, with 11 bases separating them. Germline CDR1 is LNHDA and CDR2 is SQIVND (reference sequence). The length of the CDR3 is 14 residues. CDR3 sequence: CASSADRSQETQYF. DNA of the CDR3: TGTGCCAGTAGTGCCGACAGGTCCCAAGAGACCCAGTACTTC.

This clone was picked up many times. The rearrangement uses TRBV5-1 and TRBJ2-5, with 7 bases that match TRBD2. V lost 5 bases, J lost 4 bases, and 8 bases stayed unmatched. Germline CDR1 is SGHRS and CDR2 is YFSETQ. This CDR3 has 14 amino acids. In nucleotides, the CDR3 is TGCGCCAGCAGAAGGGAGGGGTCGGTAGAGACCCAGTACTTC. Protein sequence: CASRREGSVETQYF. Drawing the rest from reference TRBV5-1 and TRBJ2-5, the complete variable domain is KAGVTQTPRYLIKTRGQQVTLSCSPISGHRSVSWYQQTPGQGLQFLFEYFSETQRNKGNFPGRFSGRQFSNSRSEMNVSTLELGDSALYLCASRREGSVETQYFGPGTRLLVL.

The chain carries TRBV23-1 and TRBJ2-2, with 12 bases identical to TRBD2. TRBV23-1 is noted as an ORF with a role that remains uncertain. V gave up 3 bases and J gave up 6 bases; unmatched junction bases: 8. The CDR3 has 17 amino acids. The CDR3 is CASSHPRTSGTAGELFF. The CDR3 nucleotides are TGCGCCAGCAGTCATCCCCGGACTAGCGGGACGGCCGGGGAGCTGTTTTTT.

This chain joins TRBV6-1 and TRBJ1-1; unclear D gene. Trimming removed 3 bases at V and 1 base at J, with 12 bases between. Germline CDR1 reads MNHNS; CDR2 reads SASEGT. The CDR3 runs to 15 residues. Here the CDR3 DNA reads TGTGCCAGCAGTGATAACCTATTCGGGAACACTGAAGCTTTCTTT. Translation: CASSDNLFGNTEAFF.

V gene TRBV15 combines with J gene TRBJ2-5; D possibly corresponds to TRBD2 (5 bases). V was trimmed by 1 base and J by 5 bases, leaving 17 bases between them. CDR1 is LNHNV and CDR2 is YYDKDF in the germline V gene (reference sequence). The CDR3 is 16 amino acids. For the CDR3, the DNA is TGTGCCACCAGCAGAGGGAGAATCTCCGGGGAGGAGACCCAGTACTTC. Translation gives CATSRGRISGEETQYF.

V usage is TRBV15 and J usage is TRBJ2-7, with 10 bases lining up with TRBD2. This CDR3 contains 17 residues. Per the germline V gene, CDR1 is LNHNV and CDR2 is YYDKDF (reference sequence). V trimming: 5 bases; J trimming: 5 bases; junction bases outside the gene matches: 15. The CDR3 coding sequence is TGTGCCACCAGCTCGAGAGCCCTTAGCGGGAGGAGACACGAGCAGTACTTC. Its protein is CATSSRALSGRRHEQYF.

V is TRBV6-1 and J is TRBJ2-3; D ambiguous. Looked up from germline, CDR1 is MNHNS and CDR2 is SASEGT. The CDR3 sequence is 17 residues long. Trimming stripped 0 bases from V and 0 bases from J, with 13 bases between. CDR3 protein: CASSEAIRQHSTDTQYF. The CDR3 DNA reads as TGTGCCAGCAGTGAAGCGATACGCCAGCATAGCACAGATACGCAGTATTTT.

The CDR3 DNA sequence: TGTGCCAGCAGTTTAGGTCCAGGGGGTGAGCAGTACTTC. Amino acid sequence: CASSLGPGGEQYF. The chain joins TRBV28 to TRBJ2-7; 7 bases are shared with TRBD1. Per the germline V gene, CDR1 is MDHEN and CDR2 is SYDVKM. V shed 2 bases, J shed 7 bases, and the junction held 5 bases outside the gene matches. This CDR3 is built from 13 residues.

V is TRBV27 and J is TRBJ2-5; either TRBD1 or TRBD2 may fit D (5 bases each). Between the trimmed V and J ends, which lost 0 bases and 5 bases, there was a span of 13 bases. Germline V lookup: CDR1 MNHEY, CDR2 SMNVEV (reference sequence). The CDR3 contains 15 residues. This CDR3 is CASSLSFLGGETQYF. CDR3 sequence (DNA): TGTGCCAGCAGTTTATCATTCCTTGGGGGTGAGACCCAGTACTTC.

The genes are TRBV25-1 and TRBJ2-7, with TRBD1 as a possible D gene (6 bases). This CDR3 has 13 residues. Germline CDR1 is MGHDK and CDR2 is SYGVNS. With 5 bases removed from V and 3 bases from J, the gap between germline ends came to 11 bases. The CDR3 sequence: CASSPGRGYEQYF. The CDR3 DNA is TGTGCCAGCAGTCCTGGCAGGGGCTACGAGCAGTACTTC.

The chain joins TRBV28 to TRBJ2-1; 10 bases match TRBD2. Trimming took 8 bases from V and 4 from J; bases not matched to a gene: 2. The V gene's germline CDR1 is MDHEN and CDR2 SYDVKM. The CDR3 has 13 amino acids. The CDR3 DNA follows: TGTGCCAGCCTAGCGGGAGTTTACAATGAGCAGTTCTTC. Amino acid sequence: CASLAGVYNEQFF.

This clone was observed once. CDR3 nucleotides: TGTGCCAGCAGGGCACAGGGTGGCGCCTACGAGCAGTACTTC. Its translation is CASRAQGGAYEQYF. The chain has TRBV28 and TRBJ2-7; the D gene is possibly TRBD1 (6 bases). The CDR3 spans 14 residues. The germline V and J ends were trimmed by 6 bases and 2 bases, with 14 bases remaining between them. Germline V lookup: CDR1 MDHEN, CDR2 SYDVKM.

The genes are TRBV15 and TRBJ2-7; perhaps TRBD1 as D (5 bases). V lost 4 bases and J 0 bases, leaving 19 bases between the germline ends. Germline loops: CDR1 LNHNV, CDR2 YYDKDF (reference sequence). CDR3 length: 17 amino acids. The CDR3 is CATSKGRTSYSSYEQYF. CDR3 in DNA: TGTGCCACCAGCAAAGGTCGGACAAGTTATAGCTCCTACGAGCAGTACTTC.

This chain joins TRBV7-2 and TRBJ2-7; D not certain. Germline V gene data show CDR1 as SGHTA and CDR2 as FQGNSA. The CDR3 contains 15 residues. Between the trimmed V and J ends, which lost 1 base and 3 bases, there was a span of 13 bases. CDR3 sequence (DNA): TGTGCCAGCAGCTTAGAAGGGTGGCTGGACTACGAGCAGTACTTC. Its protein is CASSLEGWLDYEQYF.